These T cell receptor beta chains were read from a single sample in a study of blood T cell repertoires in COVID-19. Clones were read by immunoSEQ multiplex PCR, and TCRdb kept only the in-frame ones, dropping some. Here the sample spans roughly 180,000 clones, 82% being singletons. Sample: PBMCs or T cells enriched from blood (not recorded which). All receptors come from a man in his forties who had recovered from COVID-19. The CDR3 runs from the conserved cysteine through the conserved F or W. A D gene is named only where the DNA matches it firmly. A row's size may be missing; if present it is once, few, many or a size class.

CDR3 | DNA | V | size | J | D
CASSFRMEGDTQYF | TGCGCCAGCAGCTTTCGAATGGAGGGAGATACGCAGTATTTT | TRBV5-1 | - | TRBJ2-3 | -
CASSLGPTYRQGYGYTF | TGTGCCAGCAGCTTAGGACCGACATACCGACAGGGGTATGGCTACACCTTC | TRBV7-2 | - | TRBJ1-2 | TRBD1
CASSLRGGQPSEAFF | TGTGCCAGCAGCTTGAGGGGGGGGCAACCCAGTGAAGCTTTCTTT | TRBV7-2 | - | TRBJ1-1 | -
CASSAHGASYEQYF | TGTGCCAGCAGTGCCCACGGAGCAAGCTACGAGCAGTACTTC | TRBV27 | - | TRBJ2-7 | -
CASSQHRAEDTQYF | TGTGCCAGCAGCCAACACAGGGCGGAGGATACGCAGTATTTT | TRBV4-2 | few | TRBJ2-3 | -
CASSQDSRAISPLHF | TGTGCCAGCAGCCAAGATAGCAGGGCGATCTCACCCCTCCACTTT | TRBV3-1/TRBV3-2 | - | TRBJ1-6 | -
CASSLGGGSWGPNYGYTF | TGTGCCAGCAGTTTAGGGGGCGGTTCGTGGGGTCCTAACTATGGCTACACCTTC | TRBV28 | few | TRBJ1-2 | -
CATSDFGTGFYEQFF | TGTGCCACCAGTGATTTCGGGACAGGGTTCTATGAGCAGTTCTTC | TRBV24-1 | - | TRBJ2-1 | TRBD1
CASSQDLATNEKLFF | TGCGCCAGCAGCCAAGATCTCGCAACTAATGAAAAACTGTTTTTT | TRBV4-3 | - | TRBJ1-4 | -
CAILGQSVNSPLHF | TGTGCCATCCTGGGACAGTCAGTTAATTCACCCCTCCACTTT | TRBV28 | few | TRBJ1-6 | TRBD1
CASTRGALTDTQYF | TGTGCCAGCACCAGGGGGGCCCTCACAGATACGCAGTATTTT | TRBV2 | - | TRBJ2-3 | -
CASSRQGSDSPLHF | TGTGCCAGCAGTCGACAGGGGTCGGATTCACCCCTCCACTTT | TRBV6-5 | - | TRBJ1-6 | TRBD1
CASSFATGTGDSPLHF | TGCGCCAGCAGCTTCGCGACGGGGACAGGGGATTCACCCCTCCACTTT | TRBV5-1 | - | TRBJ1-6 | TRBD1
CASSAPGYDYEQYF | TGTGCCAGCAGTGCTCCAGGGTACGACTACGAGCAGTACTTC | TRBV2 | - | TRBJ2-7 | -
CASSTARGGETQYF | TGTGCCAGCAGTACCGCCCGAGGAGGAGAGACCCAGTACTTC | TRBV6-6 | - | TRBJ2-5 | -
CASSFRPLAQIQETQYF | TGCGCCAGCAGCTTCCGTCCCCTAGCGCAAATCCAAGAGACCCAGTACTTC | TRBV5-1 | - | TRBJ2-5 | -
CASSSQGWDSPLHF | TGTGCCAGTAGTTCTCAGGGCTGGGATTCACCCCTCCACTTT | TRBV19 | - | TRBJ1-6 | -